A selection of T cell receptor beta chains follows, all from one sample in a study of T cells after yellow fever vaccination. TCRdb called the 5' RACE reads again in MiXCR, with one record for every CDR3 protein. This sample has 200,000 to 300,000 distinct CDR3 sequences, with roughly 3.5% found just once. This specimen consisted of PBMCs, obtained 15 days after the yellow fever booster vaccination. The receptors derive from a young man who received the YFV17D yellow fever vaccine. CDR3s include the opening cysteine and the closing phenylalanine or tryptophan. Fields, in order: J gene, D gene, clone size, V gene, CDR3 protein, CDR3 DNA. A D gene is named only where the DNA matches it firmly. Size values are once, few and many counts, or a class for expanded clones, and some rows have none.

>TRBJ2-3|.|many|TRBV30
CAWTLIADTQYF
TGTGCCTGGACCCTAATCGCAGATACGCAGTATTTT
>TRBJ2-1|.|many|TRBV6-5
CASSPSPQYNEQFF
TGTGCCAGCAGTCCTTCCCCACAGTACAATGAGCAGTTCTTC
>TRBJ1-3|.|many|TRBV5-1
CASSLEPRPGNTIYF
TGCGCCAGCAGCTTGGAACCCAGGCCGGGAAACACCATATATTTT
>TRBJ1-1|.|many|TRBV7-9
CASIGGNTEAFF
TGTGCCAGCATAGGGGGAAACACTGAAGCTTTCTTT
>TRBJ2-2|TRBD1|many|TRBV7-9
CASSWDRGDTGELFF
TGTGCCAGCAGCTGGGACAGGGGGGACACCGGGGAGCTGTTTTTT
>TRBJ1-2|.|.|TRBV7-9
CASSFLGALNYGYTF
TGTGCCAGCAGCTTCCTAGGGGCGCTTAACTATGGCTACACCTTC
>TRBJ2-7|.|many|TRBV7-8
CASSLAPGPTYEQYF
TGTGCCAGCAGCTTAGCGCCGGGACCGACCTACGAGCAGTACTTC
>TRBJ1-6|.|many|TRBV7-9
CASSLDVRSSYNSPLHF
TGTGCCAGCAGCTTAGACGTTCGGAGCTCCTATAATTCACCCCTCCACTTT
>TRBJ1-2|.|many|TRBV5-6
CASRGLGANYGYTF
TGTGCCAGCAGGGGACTGGGAGCTAACTATGGCTACACCTTC
>TRBJ2-5|.|many|TRBV5-5
CASSPLGLEQETQYF
TGTGCCAGCAGCCCGTTGGGGCTGGAGCAAGAGACCCAGTACTTC
>TRBJ2-5|.|.|TRBV5-4
CASSRRGGQETQYF
TGTGCCAGCAGCCGCAGGGGGGGACAAGAGACCCAGTACTTC
>TRBJ2-2|.|many|TRBV4-1
CASRTTNTGELFF
TGCGCCAGCAGGACTACCAACACCGGGGAGCTGTTTTTT
>TRBJ2-2|TRBD2|many|TRBV12-3/TRBV12-4
CASSFSGGGGELFF
TGTGCCAGCAGTTTTAGCGGGGGCGGCGGGGAGCTGTTTTTT
>TRBJ2-5|TRBD2|many|TRBV5-1
CASSATSGGAPETQYF
TGCGCCAGCAGCGCGACTAGCGGGGGGGCTCCAGAGACCCAGTACTTC
>TRBJ1-5|.|many|TRBV10-3
CAISGRGGNQPQHF
TGTGCCATCAGTGGCAGGGGAGGGAATCAGCCCCAGCATTTT
>TRBJ2-3|.|many|TRBV5-1
CASSAAQGGGTDTQYF
TGCGCCAGCAGCGCAGCACAGGGCGGCGGCACAGATACGCAGTATTTT
>TRBJ2-2|.|many|TRBV5-1
CASSFGTTGELFF
TGCGCCAGCAGCTTCGGAACCACCGGGGAGCTGTTTTTT
>TRBJ1-2|.|many|TRBV10-3
CAISADAHGYTF
TGTGCCATCAGTGCCGACGCCCATGGCTACACCTTC
>TRBJ1-2|.|many|TRBV14
CASSHGNGGSGYTF
TGTGCCAGCAGCCATGGGAACGGTGGTTCTGGGTACACCTTC
>TRBJ2-3|.|many|TRBV9
CASSVDSDTQYF
TGTGCCAGCAGCGTAGATTCCGATACGCAGTATTTT
>TRBJ2-3|.|many|TRBV24-1
CATSDFDQPGTDTQYF
TGTGCCACCAGTGATTTCGACCAGCCGGGGACAGATACGCAGTATTTT
>TRBJ1-2|.|many|TRBV20-1
CSASGGSYGYTF
TGCAGTGCCTCGGGTGGGAGCTATGGCTACACCTTC
>TRBJ2-2|TRBD2|many|TRBV5-1
CASSPGLAGGLTGELFF
TGCGCCAGCAGCCCCGGACTAGCGGGGGGCCTCACCGGGGAGCTGTTTTTT
>TRBJ2-7|.|many|TRBV25-1
CASSGGPRQYF
TGTGCCAGCAGTGGGGGACCCCGGCAGTACTTC
>TRBJ1-1|.|many|TRBV20-1
CSGALGGGAEAFF
TGCAGTGGGGCCTTAGGCGGGGGCGCTGAAGCTTTCTTT
>TRBJ1-2|.|many|TRBV4-3
CASSQDPPGANYGYTF
TGCGCCAGCAGCCAAGATCCCCCGGGGGCAAATTATGGCTACACCTTC
>TRBJ2-5|TRBD2|many|TRBV4-1
CASSLNPRGLAGGQETQYF
TGCGCCAGCAGTCTCAACCCCCGGGGATTAGCGGGGGGGCAAGAGACCCAGTACTTC
>TRBJ1-5|.|many|TRBV9
CASSVSGKDQPQHF
TGTGCCAGCAGCGTATCAGGGAAGGATCAGCCCCAGCATTTT
>TRBJ2-5|TRBD1|few|TRBV5-1
CASSLRQGASETQYF
TGCGCCAGCAGCTTGCGACAGGGGGCTTCGGAGACCCAGTACTTC
>TRBJ1-2|.|many|TRBV7-8
CASSIRRGGGYTF
TGTGCCAGCAGCATCCGACGGGGTGGCGGCTACACCTTC